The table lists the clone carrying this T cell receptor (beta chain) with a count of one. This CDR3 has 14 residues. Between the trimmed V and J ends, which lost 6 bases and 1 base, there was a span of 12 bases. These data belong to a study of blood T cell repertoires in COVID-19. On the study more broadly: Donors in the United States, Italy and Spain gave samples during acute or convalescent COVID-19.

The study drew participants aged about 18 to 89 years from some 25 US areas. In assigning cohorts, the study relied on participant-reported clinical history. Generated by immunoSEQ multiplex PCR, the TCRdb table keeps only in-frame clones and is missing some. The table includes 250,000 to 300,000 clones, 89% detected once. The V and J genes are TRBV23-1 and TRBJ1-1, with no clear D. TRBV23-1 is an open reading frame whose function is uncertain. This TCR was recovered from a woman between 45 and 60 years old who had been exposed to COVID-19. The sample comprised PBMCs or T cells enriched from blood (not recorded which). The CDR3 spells CASRAPGENTEAFF. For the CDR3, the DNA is TGCGCCAGCAGAGCCCCCGGGGAGAACACTGAAGCTTTCTTT.